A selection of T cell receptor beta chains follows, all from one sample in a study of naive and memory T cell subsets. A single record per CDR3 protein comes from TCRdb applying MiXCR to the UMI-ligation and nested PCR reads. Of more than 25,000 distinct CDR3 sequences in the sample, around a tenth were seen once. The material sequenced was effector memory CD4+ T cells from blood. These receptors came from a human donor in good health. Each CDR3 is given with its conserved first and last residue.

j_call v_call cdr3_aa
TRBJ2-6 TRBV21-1 CASSKEAGANVLTF
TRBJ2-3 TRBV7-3 CASSLTTASGRSADTQYF
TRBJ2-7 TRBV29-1 CSVARTGWAYEQYF
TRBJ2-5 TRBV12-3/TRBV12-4 CASSRQEETQYF
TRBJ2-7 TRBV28 CASSDHSVTLEQYF
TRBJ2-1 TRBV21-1 CASSKVGGVGDSLCEQFF
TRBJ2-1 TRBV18 CASSQLVGEQFF
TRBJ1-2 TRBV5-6 CASSNNRVSYYGYTF
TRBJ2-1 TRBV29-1 CSVGTSGRAHEQFF
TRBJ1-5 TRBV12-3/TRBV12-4 CASSSRQGNQPQHF